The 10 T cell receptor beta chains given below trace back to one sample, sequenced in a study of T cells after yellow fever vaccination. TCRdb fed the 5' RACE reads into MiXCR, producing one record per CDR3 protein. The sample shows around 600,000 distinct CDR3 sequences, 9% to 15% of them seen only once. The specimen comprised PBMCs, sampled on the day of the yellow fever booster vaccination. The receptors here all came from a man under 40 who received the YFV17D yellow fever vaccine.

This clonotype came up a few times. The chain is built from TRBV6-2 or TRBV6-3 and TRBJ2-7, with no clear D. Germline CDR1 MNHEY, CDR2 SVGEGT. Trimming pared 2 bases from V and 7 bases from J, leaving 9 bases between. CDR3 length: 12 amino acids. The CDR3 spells CASSYNQWEQYF. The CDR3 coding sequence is TGTGCCAGCAGTTACAACCAGTGGGAGCAGTACTTC.

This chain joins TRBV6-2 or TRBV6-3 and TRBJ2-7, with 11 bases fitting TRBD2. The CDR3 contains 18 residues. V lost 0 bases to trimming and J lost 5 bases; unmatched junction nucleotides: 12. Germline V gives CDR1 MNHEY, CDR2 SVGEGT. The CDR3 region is CASSYSKLAGVFVDEQYF. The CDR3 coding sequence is TGTGCCAGCAGTTACTCGAAACTAGCGGGAGTATTTGTCGACGAGCAGTACTTC.

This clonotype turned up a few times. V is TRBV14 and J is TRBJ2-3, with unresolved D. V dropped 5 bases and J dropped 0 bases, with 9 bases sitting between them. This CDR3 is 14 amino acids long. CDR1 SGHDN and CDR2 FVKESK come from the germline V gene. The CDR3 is CASSLYPSTDTQYF. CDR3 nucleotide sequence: TGTGCCAGCAGCTTGTACCCTAGCACAGATACGCAGTATTTT.

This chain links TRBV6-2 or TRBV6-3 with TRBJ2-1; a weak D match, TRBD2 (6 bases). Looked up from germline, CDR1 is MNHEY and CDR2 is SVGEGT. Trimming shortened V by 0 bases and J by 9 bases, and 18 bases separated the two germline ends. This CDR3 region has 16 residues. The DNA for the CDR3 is TGTGCCAGCAGTTACTCGAGTAGTCATTGGGGGGTTGAGCAGTTCTTC. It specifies CASSYSSSHWGVEQFF.

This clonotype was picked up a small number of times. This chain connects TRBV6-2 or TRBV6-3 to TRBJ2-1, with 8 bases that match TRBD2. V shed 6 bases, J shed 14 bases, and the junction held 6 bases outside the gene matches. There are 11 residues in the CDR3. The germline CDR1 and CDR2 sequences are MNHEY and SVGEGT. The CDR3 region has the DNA TGTGCCAGCAGCCAAGGTAGCGGGGAGTTCTTC. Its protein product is CASSQGSGEFF.

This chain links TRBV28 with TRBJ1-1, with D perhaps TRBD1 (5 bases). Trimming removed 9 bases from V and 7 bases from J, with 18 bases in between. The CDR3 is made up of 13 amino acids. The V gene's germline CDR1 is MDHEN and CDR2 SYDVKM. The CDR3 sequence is CASLQSRVSEAFF. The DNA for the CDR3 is TGTGCCAGTCTTCAAAGCAGGGTCAGTGAAGCTTTCTTT.

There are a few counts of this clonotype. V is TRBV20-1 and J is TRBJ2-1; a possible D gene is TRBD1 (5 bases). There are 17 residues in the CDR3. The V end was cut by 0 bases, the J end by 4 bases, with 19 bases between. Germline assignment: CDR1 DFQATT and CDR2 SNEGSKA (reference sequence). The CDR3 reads CSARDIRGKGDYNEQFF. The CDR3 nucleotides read TGCAGTGCTAGAGATATAAGAGGTAAAGGGGATTACAATGAGCAGTTCTTC.

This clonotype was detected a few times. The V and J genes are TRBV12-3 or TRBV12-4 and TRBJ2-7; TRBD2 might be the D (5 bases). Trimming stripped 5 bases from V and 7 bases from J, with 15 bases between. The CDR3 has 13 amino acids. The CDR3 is CASSTGLRGEQYF. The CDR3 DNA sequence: TGTGCCAGCAGTACCGGGCTCCGCGGGGAGCAGTACTTC.

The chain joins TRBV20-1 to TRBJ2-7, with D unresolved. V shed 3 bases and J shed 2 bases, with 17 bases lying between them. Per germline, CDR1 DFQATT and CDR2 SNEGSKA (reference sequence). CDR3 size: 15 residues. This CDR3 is CSARPLIGDTYEQYF. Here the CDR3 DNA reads TGCAGTGCTAGGCCCTTAATCGGAGACACCTACGAGCAGTACTTC.

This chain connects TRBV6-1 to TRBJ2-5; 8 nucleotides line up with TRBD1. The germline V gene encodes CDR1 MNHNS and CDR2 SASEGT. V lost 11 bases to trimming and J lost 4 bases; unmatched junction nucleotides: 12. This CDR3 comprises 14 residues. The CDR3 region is CAGVVGQEGETQYF. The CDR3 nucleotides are TGTGCCGGGGTAGTGGGACAGGAGGGAGAGACCCAGTACTTC.